This entry describes one TCR beta chain. This entry comes from a study of shared clonotypes between healthy human individuals. The donor population consisted of healthy HIV-negative adults with no recent acute infections or vaccinations. In the source study's methods: Quality scores were absent from the junction-only immunoSEQ sequences, so filtering differed. Assay used: immunoSEQ multiplex PCR; TCRdb lists only in-frame clones, some missing. D and trimming come from the DNA, and the V and J calls and clone size come from that table. Here the sample spans hundreds of thousands of clones, 70% to 80% being singletons. The length of the CDR3 is 15 residues. Germline CDR1 SEHNR, CDR2 FQNEAQ (reference sequence). Between the trimmed V and J ends, which lost 2 bases and 6 bases, there was a span of 17 bases.

V is TRBV7-9 and J is TRBJ2-7; D is possibly TRBD2 (5 bases). This clonotype was obtained from a woman aged 40 to 50 in good health. Some clones in this sample may be carry-over from other donors' samples. The sample taken for sequencing was PBMCs. Here the CDR3 DNA reads TGTGCCAGCAGCTTAATTGAGGGAATAGAGTCCGAGCAGTACTTC. It codes for CASSLIEGIESEQYF.